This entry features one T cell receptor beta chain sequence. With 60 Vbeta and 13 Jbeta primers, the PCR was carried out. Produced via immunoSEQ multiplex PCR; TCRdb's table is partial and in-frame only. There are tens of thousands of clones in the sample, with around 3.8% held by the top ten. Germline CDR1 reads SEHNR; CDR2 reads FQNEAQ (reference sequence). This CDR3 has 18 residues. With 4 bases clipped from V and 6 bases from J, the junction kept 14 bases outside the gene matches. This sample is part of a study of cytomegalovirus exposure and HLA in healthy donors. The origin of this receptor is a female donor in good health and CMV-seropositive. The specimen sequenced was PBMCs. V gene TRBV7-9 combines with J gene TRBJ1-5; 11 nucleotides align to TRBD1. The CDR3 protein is CASSSFNLRTGGFQPQHF. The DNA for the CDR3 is TGTGCCAGCAGCTCATTTAACCTCCGGACAGGGGGCTTTCAGCCCCAGCATTTT.